The T cell receptor (beta chain) under discussion was sequenced for a study of CD8 T cells in ankylosing spondylitis. General study findings and limits: Previous work reported some of these motif variants in the synovial fluid and blood of reactive arthritis. Seemingly characteristic of ankylosing spondylitis blood was a TCR beta motif consisting of fewer than 10 highly homologous variants. Researchers report that disease-linked clones proved CD8+ and relatively rare in peripheral blood. Matched ankylosing spondylitis synovial fluid reportedly contained a significantly enriched population of disease-linked clones.

The CDR3 is 18 residues long. Trimming cost V 4 bases and J 3 bases; bases outside gene matches: 11. This clonotype was observed at least ten times. The antigen remains undetermined. Using its own MiXCR run on the 5' RACE reads, TCRdb lists one record per CDR3 protein. The sample carries about 90,000 distinct CDR3 sequences, 9% recorded once. The sequence was collected from a male donor with ankylosing spondylitis. Sequencing input: blood, either unsorted or a sorted T cell fraction (not recorded which). This chain connects TRBV12-3 or TRBV12-4 to TRBJ2-6; 8 bases line up with TRBD1. The CDR3 DNA is TGTGCCAGCAGTTCAACCTCATACAGGGGGTTTGGGGCCAACGTCCTGACTTTC. The encoded protein is CASSSTSYRGFGANVLTF.